This T cell receptor beta chain emerged from a study of siplizumab effects on memory and regulatory T cells. Sequencing was performed with immunoSEQ multiplex PCR; in TCRdb, only in-frame clones are kept and a portion is missing. Of tens of thousands of clones in the sample, approximately 96% are singletons; the top ten hold around 0.03%. Sequencing input: naive CD4+ T cells sorted from blood. The sequence derives from a human donor in good health.

DNA of the CDR3: TGTGCCAGCAGCTTGCTCGGGAAGCAGTACTTC. Its translation is CASSLLGKQYF. This chain connects TRBV5-6 to TRBJ2-7; possible D gene TRBD2, 5 bases. The CDR3 spans 11 residues. CDR1 and CDR2 from the germline V gene are SGHDT and YYEEEE. V was clipped by 1 base and J by 8 bases, with 7 bases between them.